This T cell receptor (beta chain) was sequenced in a study of blood T cell repertoires in COVID-19. CDR3 length: 11 amino acids. The V end lost 1 base, the J end lost 6 bases, and 4 bases lay between the germline ends. Germline CDR1 is GTSNPN and CDR2 is SVGIG (reference sequence). Per the authors' pipeline: Reference gene primer amplification gave nucleated cell count estimates. Assay used: immunoSEQ multiplex PCR; TCRdb lists only in-frame clones, some missing. The V and J calls and the clone size are those of that table, but D and trimming were determined from the DNA. The sample holds about 29,000 clones, approximately 87% seen once.

The clonotype originates from a human donor with active COVID-19. The donor label of this sample is uncertain. The rearrangement uses TRBV30 and TRBJ2-1; D unclear. The sequenced material came from peripheral blood. Written as DNA, the CDR3 is TGTGCCTGGAGTGCCGGCAATGAGCAGTTCTTC. Protein product: CAWSAGNEQFF.